These T cell receptor beta chains were read from a single sample in a study of blood T cell repertoires in COVID-19. Sequencing used immunoSEQ multiplex PCR; TCRdb keeps in-frame clones, though not all of them. The profile covers 250,000 to 300,000 clones, with about nine tenths appearing a single time and 15% to 19% taken by the ten largest. The source material was PBMCs or T cells enriched from blood (not recorded which). All receptors come from a man younger than 35 who had recovered from COVID-19. The CDR3 runs from the conserved cysteine through the conserved F or W. Fields, in order: D gene, clone size, J gene, V gene, CDR3 DNA, CDR3 protein. A D gene is named only where the DNA matches it firmly. Where a row states a size, it is once, few, many or the class of an expanded clone; other rows omit it.

- - TRBJ1-2 TRBV2 TGTGCCAGCAGTGACAGACAGATAGTTAACTATGGCTACACCTTC CASSDRQIVNYGYTF
TRBD2 - TRBJ2-2 TRBV27 TGTGCCAGCAGTGGACTAGCGGGAGACACCGGGGAGCTGTTTTTT CASSGLAGDTGELFF
- once TRBJ1-5 TRBV27 TGTGCCAGCAGCCCCTTTTCCGGGAATCAGCCCCAGCATTTT CASSPFSGNQPQHF
- - TRBJ1-4 TRBV5-6 TGTGCCAGCAGCTTAAACAGGGTCGAAAAACTGTTTTTT CASSLNRVEKLFF
- - TRBJ1-6 TRBV27 TGTGCCAGCACCCTCTCGGCCGCTAGCTCCTATAATTCACCCCTCCACTTT CASTLSAASSYNSPLHF
TRBD1 - TRBJ2-4 TRBV4-1 TGCGCCAGCAGCCACAGGCCTTCCAGGGGGCCAAACATTCAGTACTTC CASSHRPSRGPNIQYF
TRBD2 once TRBJ2-1 TRBV15 TGTGCCACCAGCAGAGTTAGAGGGAGGGCCGACAATGAGCAGTTCTTC CATSRVRGRADNEQFF
- - TRBJ2-1 TRBV6-5 TGTGCCAGCTCTAACATGGACACGAACAATGAGCAGTTCTTC CASSNMDTNNEQFF
- - TRBJ1-1 TRBV7-2 TGTGCCAGCAGCTTGACAGTTAACACTGAAGCTTTCTTT CASSLTVNTEAFF
TRBD2 few TRBJ2-7 TRBV6-5 TGTGCCAGCAGGGACGGCGGGAGCTCCTACGAGCAGTACTTC CASRDGGSSYEQYF
TRBD1 - TRBJ1-5 TRBV18 TGTGCCAGCTCGCCGACAGGGTTCGGCCAGCCCCAGCATTTT CASSPTGFGQPQHF
TRBD2 - TRBJ2-7 TRBV6-2/TRBV6-3 TGTGCCAGCAGTTACTCGAACCCCCCCGAAGTGGGTAGCGGGAGCTACGAGCAGTACTTC CASSYSNPPEVGSGSYEQYF
TRBD1 - TRBJ1-2 TRBV27 TGTGCCAGCAGTCTAGGGGGACAGGGGATTAACTATGGCTACACCTTC CASSLGGQGINYGYTF
- - TRBJ2-7 TRBV19 TGTGCCAGTAGTCGGCAGGGACTCTCCTACGAGCAGTACTTC CASSRQGLSYEQYF
- - TRBJ1-2 TRBV29-1 TGCAGCGCGGAGGGGCAGATGAGCAGCTATGGCTACACCTTC CSAEGQMSSYGYTF
TRBD2 - TRBJ2-7 TRBV10-3 TGTGCCATCAGTGGGGGGGAGGGCTACGAGCAGTACTTC CAISGGEGYEQYF
TRBD2 - TRBJ2-7 TRBV3-1/TRBV3-2 TGTGCCAGCAGCCACGAGGTAGCGGGCCCCTACGAGCAGTACTTC CASSHEVAGPYEQYF
- - TRBJ2-2 TRBV3-1/TRBV3-2 TGTGCCAGCAGCCAACCGGCCGGGGAGCTGTTTTTT CASSQPAGELFF
- - TRBJ2-5 TRBV2 TGTGCCAGCCTGCTAGGGGGAGAGACCCAGTACTTC CASLLGGETQYF
- - TRBJ1-1 TRBV7-9 TGTGCCAGCAGTAACGGGAACACTGAAGCTTTCTTT CASSNGNTEAFF
TRBD2 - TRBJ2-3 TRBV5-1 TGCGCCAGCAGCCCGGGGGGGGCAGATACGCAGTATTTT CASSPGGADTQYF
TRBD1 - TRBJ2-2 TRBV24-1 TGTGCCACCAGTCGAGGACAGGGGAACACCGGGGAGCTGTTTTTT CATSRGQGNTGELFF
- - TRBJ1-5 TRBV5-1 TGCGCCAGCAGCTTGGGGCTAGCGGGCAATCAGCCCCAGCATTTT CASSLGLAGNQPQHF
- - TRBJ2-7 TRBV18 TGTGCCAGCTCACCAGGTTCGGGGTTCTACGAGCAGTACTTC CASSPGSGFYEQYF
TRBD1 - TRBJ1-3 TRBV10-3 TGTGCCATCAACGATGACAGGGGGGACAGAAACACCATATATTTT CAINDDRGDRNTIYF
- - TRBJ1-3 TRBV27 TGTGCCAGCAGTCCACGGTTAGGGAGCGGCTCTGGAAACACCATATATTTT CASSPRLGSGSGNTIYF
- - TRBJ2-5 TRBV4-1 TGCGCCAGCAGCCATGTCGGCCGAGGGAGTGTAGAGACCCAGTACTTC CASSHVGRGSVETQYF
- - TRBJ2-5 TRBV3-1/TRBV3-2 TGTGCCAGCAGCCCGAGGAGGGAGACCCAGTACTTC CASSPRRETQYF
- - TRBJ1-5 TRBV27 TGTGCCAGCGGCCGATACCGCAATCAGCCCCAGCATTTT CASGRYRNQPQHF
TRBD2 - TRBJ2-3 TRBV7-8 TGTGCCAGCAGCTTAGTAGGTGGGCGGGAGGTCGGCACAGATACGCAGTATTTT CASSLVGGREVGTDTQYF
- - TRBJ1-1 TRBV28 TGTGCCAGCAGTTTAGGGGGGGGCGTGAACACTGAAGCTTTCTTT CASSLGGGVNTEAFF
- - TRBJ1-2 TRBV5-6 TGTGCCAGCAGCTTACAAGGCGCGGGCTATGGCTACACCTTC CASSLQGAGYGYTF
- - TRBJ1-3 TRBV19 TGTGCCAGTAGTATCGCGGCGAGCTCTGGAAACACCATATATTTT CASSIAASSGNTIYF
- - TRBJ1-1 TRBV19 TGTGCCAGTAGTACGACCCCGAGAGGAGGACCCACTGAAGCTTTCTTT CASSTTPRGGPTEAFF
- - TRBJ1-1 TRBV15 TGTGCCACCAAATTGGACACGGGTCGTCACACTGAAGCTTTCTTT CATKLDTGRHTEAFF
TRBD1 - TRBJ1-3 TRBV6-5 TGTGCCAGCAGTTACGGGGGACAGACCTCTGGAAACACCATATATTTT CASSYGGQTSGNTIYF
- once TRBJ2-3 TRBV14 TGTGCCAGCAGCCCCTGGGGGGTCCTGGGGCAGTATTTT CASSPWGVLGQYF
- - TRBJ2-2 TRBV4-2 TGTGCCAGCAGACTTGTCCCCGGGGAGCTGTTTTTT CASRLVPGELFF
TRBD1 - TRBJ1-2 TRBV3-1/TRBV3-2 TGTGCCAGCAGCCAAGGGTTATCGGGACAGGGCAAATATGGTGGCTACACCTTC CASSQGLSGQGKYGGYTF
TRBD2 - TRBJ2-1 TRBV6-1 TGTGCCAGCAGTGGACTAGCGGGGGGGTCCTACAATGAGCAGTTCTTC CASSGLAGGSYNEQFF
TRBD2 - TRBJ2-7 TRBV6-5 TGTGCCAGCAGTTTGGGACTATTCTACGAGCAGTACTTC CASSLGLFYEQYF
- once TRBJ2-1 TRBV6-5 TGTGCCAGCAGAAGGCCGGGGGAAGGAGGTGAGCAGTTCTTC CASRRPGEGGEQFF
- - TRBJ2-5 TRBV15 TGTGCCACCAGCAGGCGGGACTCTTGGGAGACCCAGTACTTC CATSRRDSWETQYF
- - TRBJ1-2 TRBV30 TGTGCCTGGAGTGAATGGCAGGGGAACTATGGCTACACCTTC CAWSEWQGNYGYTF
- once TRBJ1-2 TRBV7-8 TGTGCCAGCAGCGAGTTGACCGTGGGCCTCTATGGCTACACCTTC CASSELTVGLYGYTF
TRBD2 once TRBJ2-1 TRBV7-9 TGTGCCAGCAGCTCGCCGTTGGGAGCGGGAGGGCCTCGTGGTAATGAGCAGTTCTTC CASSSPLGAGGPRGNEQFF
TRBD2 - TRBJ2-3 TRBV7-9 TGTGCCAGCAGCTTTAGGGCGGGGGGGTCAGATACGCAGTATTTT CASSFRAGGSDTQYF
TRBD1 - TRBJ2-1 TRBV30 TGTGCCTGGAGTTCGGGGCAGGGGGCGAATGAGCAGTTCTTC CAWSSGQGANEQFF
TRBD1 - TRBJ1-2 TRBV28 TGTGCCAGCAGGCCGGGACAGGGTAAGATCTACACCTTC CASRPGQGKIYTF
TRBD2 - TRBJ2-2 TRBV6-4 TGTGCCAGCAGTGCCCGGGGACTAGCGGGGGGCACGAACACCGGGGAGCTGTTTTTT CASSARGLAGGTNTGELFF
TRBD1 once TRBJ1-2 TRBV7-9 TGTGCCAGCAGCCTGGGGACAGCACGTTATGGCTACACCTTC CASSLGTARYGYTF